This T cell receptor (beta chain) derives from a study of early T cells in non-severe SARS-CoV-2 infection. TCRdb recomputed calls from the 5' RACE reads with MiXCR, one row per CDR3 protein. This sample yields just under 65,000 distinct CDR3 sequences, of which 11% are seen a single time; less than 3.5% belongs to the top ten. The starting material was whole blood, obtained at baseline. The receptor's source is an adult who was a healthcare worker with PCR-confirmed SARS-CoV-2 infection or an uninfected control (not recorded which).

CDR3 sequence: CASSLAGGKGTEAFF. Here the CDR3 DNA reads TGTGCCAGCAGTTTAGCGGGGGGGAAAGGCACTGAAGCTTTCTTT. The rearrangement links TRBV12-3 or TRBV12-4 to TRBJ1-1; D may be TRBD1 (5 bases). The CDR3 length is 15 residues. V was clipped by 0 bases and J by 4 bases, with 12 bases between them.